This T cell receptor (beta chain) was retrieved from a study of human T cells and chemical hapten exposure. CDR1 is SEHNR and CDR2 is FQNEAQ in the germline V gene (reference sequence). V lost 5 bases, J lost 1 base, and 3 bases stayed unmatched. There are 15 residues in the CDR3. TCRdb used MiXCR to reprocess the RACE reads, holding one entry per CDR3 protein. The sample has tens of thousands of distinct CDR3 sequences; roughly 9.9% are singletons. Time point defined: pre-sensitization, week 0. Stated treatment: therapeutic diphenylcyclopropenone sensitization with weekly scalp DPC. This clonotype appeared a few times.

Source: whole blood, taken in connection with sensitization to the hapten diphenylcyclopropenone (DPC). V gene TRBV7-9 combines with J gene TRBJ2-3; 10 nucleotides match TRBD2. This receptor was identified in a woman between 40 and 55 years old with alopecia areata. Some clones in this sample may be carry-over from other donors' samples. CDR3 amino acids: CASSPAGGGTDTQYF. The CDR3 DNA reads as TGTGCCAGCAGCCCAGCGGGGGGGGGCACAGATACGCAGTATTTT.